Listed here is a single T cell receptor (beta chain). The table came from immunoSEQ multiplex PCR; TCRdb's copy has only in-frame clones and leaves some out. The data contain about 270,000 clones, approximately 90% of them singletons. Germline V gene sequence: CDR1 MNHEY, CDR2 SVGAGI. V lost 10 bases and J lost 5, with 18 bases in between. CDR3 length equals 13 residues. This specimen comes from a study of blood T cell repertoires in COVID-19. This clonotype was obtained from a woman between 25 and 40 years old with acute COVID-19. Input material: PBMCs or T cells enriched from blood (not recorded which). The genes are TRBV6-5 and TRBJ2-7, with D tentatively TRBD1 (5 bases). As DNA, the CDR3 is TGTGCCACCTCACCAAATTGGGGCAACGAGCAGTACTTC. It yields the protein CATSPNWGNEQYF.